The clone carrying this T cell receptor beta chain has ten or more counts. One end of the junction fails to match germline, which may point to a read error. These data come from a study of regulatory T cells in long-lasting Graves disease. There are 14 residues in the CDR3. Germline V gene sequence: CDR1 SGHAT, CDR2 FQNNGV. Time point indicated: newly diagnosed GD, antithyroid drugs for less than 3 months. RNA isolated from PBMCs was used to make the TCR library. Investigators prepared the TCR beta libraries by applying iRepertoire HTBI primers and Arm-PCR of CDR3 regions. TCRdb processed the multiplex PCR reads anew with MiXCR; each CDR3 protein has one entry. Of about 450,000 distinct CDR3 sequences listed, 15% to 20% were seen once; the top ten hold about 10%. This same sample was also taken into another study, of T cells in Graves' hyperthyroidism and ophthalmopathy. That source adds: Researchers ran a first-round RT-PCR on the TCR CDR3 using the HTBI primer set. Ophthalmopathy, as predicted by the model, came a median roughly 6.5 months after the prediction.

This receptor was taken from a woman aged 30 to 39 with Graves disease. The sequenced sample was peripheral blood mononuclear cells (PBMCs), obtained at new diagnosis, from a patient treated with antithyroid drugs. This chain connects TRBV11-2 to TRBJ2-1, with 10 bases identical to TRBD2. CDR3 in DNA: TGTGCCGGCAGTTCTAGCGGGAGTCTAAATGAGCAGTTCTTC. Its protein product is CAGSSSGSLNEQFF. Together with reference TRBV11-2 and TRBJ2-1, the CDR3 gives the full variable domain: EAGVAQSPRYKIIEKRQSVAFWCNPISGHATLYWYQQILGQGPKLLIQFQNNGVVDDSQLPKDRFSAERLKGVDSTLKIQPAKLEDSAVYLCAGSSSGSLNEQFFGPGTRLTVL.